This is a list of T cell receptor beta chains from one sample in a study of regulatory T cells in long-lasting Graves disease. TCRdb recomputed calls from the multiplex PCR reads with MiXCR, one row per CDR3 protein. Of a few hundred thousand distinct CDR3 sequences listed, 21% are singletons. Sequences were derived from peripheral blood mononuclear cells (PBMCs), sampled when the disease was refractory, from a patient treated with antithyroid drugs. These receptors all come from a female donor with Graves disease. Both conserved end residues are part of each CDR3. The D gene is left open where the match is weak. Size values are once, few and many counts, or a class for expanded clones, and some rows have none.

abundance: .
d_gene: .
j_gene: TRBJ2-1
v_gene: TRBV27
CDR3aa: CASSLGLEQFF
CDR3nt: TGTGCCAGCAGTTTAGGACTTGAGCAGTTCTTC

abundance: many
d_gene: .
j_gene: TRBJ2-7
v_gene: TRBV28
CDR3aa: CASPLAGLESSYEQYF
CDR3nt: TGTGCCAGCCCCTTAGCCGGACTGGAGAGCTCCTACGAGCAGTACTTC

abundance: .
d_gene: TRBD1
j_gene: TRBJ2-7
v_gene: TRBV4-1
CDR3aa: CASSQSGQGYYEQYF
CDR3nt: TGCGCCAGCAGCCAGTCGGGACAGGGGTACTACGAGCAGTACTTC

abundance: .
d_gene: TRBD1
j_gene: TRBJ1-5
v_gene: TRBV19
CDR3aa: CASSILYRGNNQPQHF
CDR3nt: TGTGCCAGTAGTATTCTGTACAGGGGCAACAATCAGCCCCAGCATTTT

abundance: many
d_gene: .
j_gene: TRBJ1-5
v_gene: TRBV28
CDR3aa: CASSFVDSGNQPQHF
CDR3nt: TGTGCCAGCAGTTTTGTGGATTCTGGCAATCAGCCCCAGCATTTT

abundance: few
d_gene: TRBD2
j_gene: TRBJ2-7
v_gene: TRBV20-1
CDR3aa: CSTSSGGGRSEQYF
CDR3nt: TGCAGTACCTCCTCGGGCGGGGGGCGGAGTGAGCAGTACTTC

abundance: many
d_gene: .
j_gene: TRBJ2-2
v_gene: TRBV12-3/TRBV12-4
CDR3aa: CASSLARVNTGELFF
CDR3nt: TGTGCCAGCAGTTTAGCTAGAGTGAACACCGGGGAGCTGTTTTTT

abundance: many
d_gene: .
j_gene: TRBJ1-1
v_gene: TRBV19
CDR3aa: CASTGNTEAFF
CDR3nt: TGCGCCAGCACAGGGAACACTGAAGCTTTCTTT

abundance: many
d_gene: .
j_gene: TRBJ1-1
v_gene: TRBV4-2
CDR3aa: CASSQTGQNEAFF
CDR3nt: TGTGCCAGCAGCCAAACAGGACAAAATGAAGCTTTCTTT

abundance: .
d_gene: .
j_gene: TRBJ2-2
v_gene: TRBV20-1
CDR3aa: CQIEGGGTGELFF
CDR3nt: TGCCAAATCGAGGGGGGAGGGACCGGGGAGCTGTTTTTT

abundance: few
d_gene: TRBD1
j_gene: TRBJ2-6
v_gene: TRBV7-3
CDR3aa: CASSLTGLSSGANVLTF
CDR3nt: TGTGCCAGCAGCTTGACAGGGTTAAGCTCTGGGGCCAACGTCCTGACTTTC

abundance: few
d_gene: .
j_gene: TRBJ2-1
v_gene: TRBV9
CDR3aa: CASSVGPPQGERAHNEQFF
CDR3nt: TGTGCCAGCAGCGTGGGGCCCCCACAGGGCGAGCGAGCTCACAATGAGCAGTTCTTC

abundance: .
d_gene: .
j_gene: TRBJ1-5
v_gene: TRBV19
CDR3aa: CASRGQGGDGQPQHF
CDR3nt: TGTGCCAGTAGGGGACAAGGCGGCGACGGTCAGCCCCAGCATTTT

abundance: many
d_gene: TRBD1
j_gene: TRBJ1-1
v_gene: TRBV28
CDR3aa: CASGNRGMGTEAFF
CDR3nt: TGTGCCAGCGGCAACAGGGGGATGGGGACTGAAGCTTTCTTT

abundance: .
d_gene: .
j_gene: TRBJ2-3
v_gene: TRBV7-3
CDR3aa: CASSLVGSTDTRYF
CDR3nt: TGTGCCAGCAGCTTAGTCGGCTCCACAGATACGCGGTATTTT

abundance: few
d_gene: TRBD1
j_gene: TRBJ1-5
v_gene: TRBV19
CDR3aa: CASSILGDRSNQPQHF
CDR3nt: TGTGCCAGTAGTATATTAGGGGACAGAAGCAATCAGCCCCAGCATTTT

abundance: many
d_gene: TRBD2
j_gene: TRBJ2-2
v_gene: TRBV2
CDR3aa: CASSESGLADVGELFF
CDR3nt: TGTGCCAGCAGTGAATCCGGACTAGCGGACGTCGGGGAGCTGTTTTTT

abundance: few
d_gene: .
j_gene: TRBJ1-1
v_gene: TRBV19
CDR3aa: CASKGAGWMNTEAFF
CDR3nt: TGTGCCAGTAAAGGGGCGGGGTGGATGAACACTGAAGCTTTCTTT

abundance: many
d_gene: .
j_gene: TRBJ2-7
v_gene: TRBV28
CDR3aa: CASSFWGESTGYEQYF
CDR3nt: TGTGCCAGCAGTTTTTGGGGGGAATCAACCGGGTACGAGCAGTACTTC